This T cell receptor (beta chain) originates from a study of CD8 T cells in ankylosing spondylitis. Study conclusions and caveats: Reportedly, matched ankylosing spondylitis synovial fluid was significantly enriched for disease-linked clones. A TCR beta motif of 7 to 9 highly homologous variants seemed to mark ankylosing spondylitis blood.

Comments on this clonotype: The antigen remains undetermined.

Libraries of TCR beta came from quantitative 5'-RACE with molecular barcodes. TCRdb reprocessed the 5' RACE reads via MiXCR and lists one record per CDR3 protein. The sample lists approximately 300,000 distinct CDR3 sequences, 7.5% to 9% occurring once. The origin of this receptor is a male donor with ankylosing spondylitis. Sequencing used blood, either unsorted or a sorted T cell fraction (not recorded which).

Written as DNA, the CDR3 is TGCAGCGACACAGAACAGGGGGCGCGGGAGCAGTTCTTC. Translation gives CSDTEQGAREQFF. This sequence joins TRBV29-1 and TRBJ2-1; 9 positions agree with TRBD1. The CDR3 is made up of 13 amino acids. Trimming removed 7 bases from V and 10 bases from J; junction bases left unmatched: 11. Germline-derived CDR1 and CDR2 are SQVTM and ANQGSEA.